This T cell receptor beta chain was documented in a study of identical twins. Study results and limitations: Interpretation of the results relied on cross-sectional statistical analysis and not on following the same donors. Insertions ran lower in abundant cord blood beta clonotypes, though not in memory repertoires.

TCRdb independently ran MiXCR on the 5' RACE reads; one entry per CDR3 protein. The table has 1.5 million to 2 million distinct CDR3 sequences, about 32% seen once. Of note for this clonotype: Its specificity is unknown.

The material sequenced was cord blood. The TCR originated in a newborn girl in good health.

CDR3 DNA: TGTGCCAGCAGCTTGAACAGCTTCTCCTACAATGAGCAGTACTTC. It translates to CASSLNSFSYNEQYF. The genes are TRBV5-6 and TRBJ2-1; no definite D call. The DNA end lines up better with TRBJ2-7; the J call may be wrong. The length of the CDR3 is 15 residues. The V gene's germline CDR1 is SGHDT and CDR2 YYEEEE.